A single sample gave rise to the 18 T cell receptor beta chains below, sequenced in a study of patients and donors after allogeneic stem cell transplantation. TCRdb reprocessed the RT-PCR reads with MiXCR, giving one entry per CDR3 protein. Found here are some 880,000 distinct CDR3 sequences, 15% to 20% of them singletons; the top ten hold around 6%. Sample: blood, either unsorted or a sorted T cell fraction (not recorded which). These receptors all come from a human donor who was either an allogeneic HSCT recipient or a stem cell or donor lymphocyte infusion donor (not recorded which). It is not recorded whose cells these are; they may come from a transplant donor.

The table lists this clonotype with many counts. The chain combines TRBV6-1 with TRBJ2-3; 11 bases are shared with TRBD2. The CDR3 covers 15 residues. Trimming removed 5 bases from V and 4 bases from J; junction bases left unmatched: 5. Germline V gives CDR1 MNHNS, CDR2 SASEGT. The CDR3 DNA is TGTGCCAGCAGTCAGCTAGCGGGAGGTGCAGATACGCAGTATTTT. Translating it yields CASSQLAGGADTQYF.

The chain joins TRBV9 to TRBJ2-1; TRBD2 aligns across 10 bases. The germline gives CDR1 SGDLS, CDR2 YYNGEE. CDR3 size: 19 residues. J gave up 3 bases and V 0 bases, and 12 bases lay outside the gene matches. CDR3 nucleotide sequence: TGTGCCAGCAGCGTAGGGGTAGCGGGAGGAGGTAAGGGCTACAATGAGCAGTTCTTC. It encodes CASSVGVAGGGKGYNEQFF.

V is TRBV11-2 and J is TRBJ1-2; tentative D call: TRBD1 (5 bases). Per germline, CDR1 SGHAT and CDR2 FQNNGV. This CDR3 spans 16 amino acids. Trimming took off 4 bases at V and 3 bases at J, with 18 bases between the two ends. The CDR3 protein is CASSSEGHRSYYGYTF. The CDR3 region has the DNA TGTGCCAGCAGCTCCGAGGGTCACAGGAGCTACTATGGCTACACCTTC. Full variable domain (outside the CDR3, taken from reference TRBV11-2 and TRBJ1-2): EAGVAQSPRYKIIEKRQSVAFWCNPISGHATLYWYQQILGQGPKLLIQFQNNGVVDDSQLPKDRFSAERLKGVDSTLKIQPAKLEDSAVYLCASSSEGHRSYYGYTFGSGTRLTVV.

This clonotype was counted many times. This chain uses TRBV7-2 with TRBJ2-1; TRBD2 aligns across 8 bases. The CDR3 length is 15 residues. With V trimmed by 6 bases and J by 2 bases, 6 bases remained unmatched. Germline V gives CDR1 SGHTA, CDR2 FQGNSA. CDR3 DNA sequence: TGTGCCAGCAGTCCCGGGACTAGAACCTACAATGAGCAGTTCTTC. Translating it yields CASSPGTRTYNEQFF.

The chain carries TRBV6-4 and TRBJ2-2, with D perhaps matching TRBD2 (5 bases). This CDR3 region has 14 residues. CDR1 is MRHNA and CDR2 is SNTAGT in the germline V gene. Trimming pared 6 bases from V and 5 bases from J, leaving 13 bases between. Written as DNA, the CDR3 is TGTGCCAGCAGCCAGACTTCGGGGACCGGGGAGCTGTTTTTT. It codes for CASSQTSGTGELFF.

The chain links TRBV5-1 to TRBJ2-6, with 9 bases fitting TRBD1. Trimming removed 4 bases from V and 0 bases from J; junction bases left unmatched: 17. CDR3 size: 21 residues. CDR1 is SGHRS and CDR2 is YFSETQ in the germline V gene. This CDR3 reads CASSTSPGTGRANSGANVLTF. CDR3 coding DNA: TGCGCCAGCAGCACCAGTCCCGGGACAGGGAGGGCCAACTCTGGGGCCAACGTCCTGACTTTC.

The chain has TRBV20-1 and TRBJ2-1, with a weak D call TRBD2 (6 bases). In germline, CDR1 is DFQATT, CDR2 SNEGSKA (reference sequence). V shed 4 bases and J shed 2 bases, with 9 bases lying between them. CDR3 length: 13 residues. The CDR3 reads CSANKRAYNEQFF. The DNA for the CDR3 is TGCAGTGCTAACAAGCGGGCCTACAATGAGCAGTTCTTC.

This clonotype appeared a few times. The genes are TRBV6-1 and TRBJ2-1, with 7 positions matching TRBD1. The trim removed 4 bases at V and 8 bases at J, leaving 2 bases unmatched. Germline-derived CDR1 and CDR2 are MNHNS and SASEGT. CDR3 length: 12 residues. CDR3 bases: TGTGCCAGCAGTGGACAGGGATATGAGCAGTTCTTC. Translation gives CASSGQGYEQFF.

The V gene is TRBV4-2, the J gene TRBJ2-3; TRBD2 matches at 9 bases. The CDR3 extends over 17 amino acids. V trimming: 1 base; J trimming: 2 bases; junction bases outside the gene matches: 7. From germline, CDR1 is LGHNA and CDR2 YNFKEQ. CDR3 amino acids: CASSQGRLADLTDTQYF. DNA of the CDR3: TGTGCCAGCAGCCAAGGACGACTAGCGGACCTCACAGATACGCAGTATTTT.

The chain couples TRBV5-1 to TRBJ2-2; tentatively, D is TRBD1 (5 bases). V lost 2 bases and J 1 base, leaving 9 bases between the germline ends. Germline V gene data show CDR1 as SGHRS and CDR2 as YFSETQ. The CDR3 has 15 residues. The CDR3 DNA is TGCGCCAGCAGCTTCGGAAGGGGGAACACCGGGGAGCTGTTTTTT. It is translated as CASSFGRGNTGELFF.

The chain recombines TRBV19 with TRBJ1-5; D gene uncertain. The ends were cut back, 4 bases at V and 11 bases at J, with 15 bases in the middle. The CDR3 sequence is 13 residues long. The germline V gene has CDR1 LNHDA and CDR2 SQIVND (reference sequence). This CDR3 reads CASSTISMGTQHF. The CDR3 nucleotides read TGTGCCAGTAGTACGATATCTATGGGGACCCAGCATTTT.

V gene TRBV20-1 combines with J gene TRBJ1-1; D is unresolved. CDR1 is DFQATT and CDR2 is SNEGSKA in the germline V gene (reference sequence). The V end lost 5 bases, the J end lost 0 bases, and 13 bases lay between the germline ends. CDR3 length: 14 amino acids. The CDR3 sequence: CSAGPGSLNTEAFF. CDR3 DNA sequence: TGCAGTGCTGGACCTGGAAGCTTGAACACTGAAGCTTTCTTT.

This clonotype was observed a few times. For the CDR3, the DNA is TGTGCCAGCAGCCAAGGGTACAGGGGTGATGGCTACACCTTC. Its protein is CASSQGYRGDGYTF. The chain has TRBV3-1 and TRBJ1-2; 7 nucleotides agree with TRBD1. Germline CDR1 and CDR2: LGHDT and YNNKEL (reference sequence). V was pared by 1 base and J by 6 bases, with 5 bases of the junction left unmatched. CDR3 size: 14 residues.

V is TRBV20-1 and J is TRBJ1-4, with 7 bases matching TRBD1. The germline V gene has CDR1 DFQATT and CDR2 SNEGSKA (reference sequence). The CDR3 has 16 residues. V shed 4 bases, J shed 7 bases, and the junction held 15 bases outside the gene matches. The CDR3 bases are TGCAGTGCTACCGGGACAAGGGGGCCTCTCGGTGAAAAACTGTTTTTT. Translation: CSATGTRGPLGEKLFF.

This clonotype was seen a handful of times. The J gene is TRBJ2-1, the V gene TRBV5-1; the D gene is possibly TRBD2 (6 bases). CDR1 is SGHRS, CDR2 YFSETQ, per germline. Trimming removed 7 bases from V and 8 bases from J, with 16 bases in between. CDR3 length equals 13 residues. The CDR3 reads CASAGTPRYEQFF. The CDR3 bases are TGCGCCAGCGCCGGGACTCCCCGTTATGAGCAGTTCTTC.

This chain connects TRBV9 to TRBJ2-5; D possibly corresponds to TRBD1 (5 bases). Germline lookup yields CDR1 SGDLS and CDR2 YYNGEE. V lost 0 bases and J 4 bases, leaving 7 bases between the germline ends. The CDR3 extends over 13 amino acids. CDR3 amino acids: CASSVGTGETQYF. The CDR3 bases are TGTGCCAGCAGCGTAGGTACAGGAGAGACCCAGTACTTC.

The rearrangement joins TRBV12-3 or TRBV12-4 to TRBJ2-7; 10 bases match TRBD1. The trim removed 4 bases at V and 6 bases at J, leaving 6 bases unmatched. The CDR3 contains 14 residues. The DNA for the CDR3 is TGTGCCAGCAGTTCTACGGGACAGGGGAGCGAGCAGTACTTC. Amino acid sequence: CASSSTGQGSEQYF.

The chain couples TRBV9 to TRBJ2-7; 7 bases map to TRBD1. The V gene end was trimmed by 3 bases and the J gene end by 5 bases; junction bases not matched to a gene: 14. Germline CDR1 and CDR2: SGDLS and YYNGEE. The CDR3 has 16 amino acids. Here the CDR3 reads CASSGLPDRSPDEQYF. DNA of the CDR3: TGTGCCAGCAGCGGCCTTCCGGACAGGTCTCCCGACGAGCAGTACTTC. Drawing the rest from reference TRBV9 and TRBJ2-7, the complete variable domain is DSGVTQTPKHLITATGQRVTLRCSPRSGDLSVYWYQQSLDQGLQFLIQYYNGEERAKGNILERFSAQQFPDLHSELNLSSLELGDSALYFCASSGLPDRSPDEQYFGPGTRLTVT.